In this sample, the clone carrying this TCR beta chain turned up a few times. Its antigen remains unknown. 5'RACE template switching produced TCR cDNA carrying a universal primer site and UMIs. TCRdb reprocessed the 5' RACE reads with MiXCR, giving one entry per CDR3 protein. The sample holds around 320,000 distinct CDR3 sequences, approximately 4% seen once. Deletions cut 4 bases from V and 4 bases from J, with 14 bases between. The CDR3 is made up of 14 amino acids. Germline-derived CDR1 and CDR2 are SGDLS and YYNGEE. These data originate in a study of T cells after yellow fever vaccination. Study outcomes and limitations: Clones that expanded after primary vaccination mostly reappeared after the booster (around 96% CD4, 75% to 90% CD8). It was the secondary response that reached its peak faster, day 5 versus 15, but it was weaker.

The input for sequencing was PBMCs, taken 15 days after the yellow fever booster vaccination. The source is a man in his late teens or twenties who received the YFV17D yellow fever vaccine. This chain joins TRBV9 and TRBJ2-5; the D is unclear. CDR3 in amino acids: CASSNFGTGETQYF. CDR3 in DNA: TGTGCCAGCAGCAACTTCGGTACGGGAGAGACCCAGTACTTC.